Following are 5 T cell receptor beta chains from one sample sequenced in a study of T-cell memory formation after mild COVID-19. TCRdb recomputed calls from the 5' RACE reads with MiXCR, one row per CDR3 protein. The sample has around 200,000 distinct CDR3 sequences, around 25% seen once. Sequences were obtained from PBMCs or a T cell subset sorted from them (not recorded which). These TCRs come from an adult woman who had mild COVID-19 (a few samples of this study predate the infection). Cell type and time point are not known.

The CDR3 is CASSYEVGELFF. The CDR3 DNA follows: TGTGCCAGCAGTTACGAGGTCGGGGAGCTGTTTTTT. V gene TRBV6-5 combines with J gene TRBJ2-2; D not certain. Germline V gene sequence: CDR1 MNHEY, CDR2 SVGAGI. Deletions cut 2 bases from V and 7 bases from J, with 5 bases between. The CDR3 runs to 12 residues.

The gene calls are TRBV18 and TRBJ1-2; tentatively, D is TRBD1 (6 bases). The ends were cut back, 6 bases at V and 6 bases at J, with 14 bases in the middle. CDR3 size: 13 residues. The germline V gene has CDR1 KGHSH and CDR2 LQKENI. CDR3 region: CASSSGGSDGYTF. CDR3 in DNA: TGTGCCAGCTCGTCGGGGGGCAGCGATGGCTACACCTTC. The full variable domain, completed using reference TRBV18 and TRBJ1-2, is NAGVMQNPRHLVRRRGQEARLRCSPMKGHSHVYWYRQLPEEGLKFMVYLQKENIIDESGMPKERFSAEFPKEGPSILRIQQVVRGDSAAYFCASSSGGSDGYTFGSGTRLTVV.

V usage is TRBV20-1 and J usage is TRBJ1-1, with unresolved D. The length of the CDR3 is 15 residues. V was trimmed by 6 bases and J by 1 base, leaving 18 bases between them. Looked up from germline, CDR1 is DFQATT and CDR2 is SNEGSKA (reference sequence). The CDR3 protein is CSATDSRVGNTEAFF. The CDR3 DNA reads TGCAGTGCCACGGACTCCCGCGTTGGGAACACTGAAGCTTTCTTT.

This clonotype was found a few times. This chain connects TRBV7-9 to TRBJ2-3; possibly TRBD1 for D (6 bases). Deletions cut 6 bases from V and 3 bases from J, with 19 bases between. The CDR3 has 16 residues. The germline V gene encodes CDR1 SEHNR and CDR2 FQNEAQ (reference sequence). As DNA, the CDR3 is TGTGCCAGCAGTTTTAACGACAGGTCCCAAACAGATACGCAGTATTTT. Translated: CASSFNDRSQTDTQYF.

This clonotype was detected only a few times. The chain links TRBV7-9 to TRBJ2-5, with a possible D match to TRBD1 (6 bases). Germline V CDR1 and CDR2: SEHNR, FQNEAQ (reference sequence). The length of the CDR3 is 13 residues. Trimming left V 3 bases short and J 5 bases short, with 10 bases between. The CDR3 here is CASSFTGTETQYF. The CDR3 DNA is TGTGCCAGCAGCTTTACAGGGACGGAGACCCAGTACTTC. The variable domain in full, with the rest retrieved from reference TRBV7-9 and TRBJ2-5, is DTGVSQNPRHKITKRGQNVTFRCDPISEHNRLYWYRQTLGQGPEFLTYFQNEAQLEKSRLLSDRFSAERPKGSFSTLEIQRTEQGDSAMYLCASSFTGTETQYFGPGTRLLVL.